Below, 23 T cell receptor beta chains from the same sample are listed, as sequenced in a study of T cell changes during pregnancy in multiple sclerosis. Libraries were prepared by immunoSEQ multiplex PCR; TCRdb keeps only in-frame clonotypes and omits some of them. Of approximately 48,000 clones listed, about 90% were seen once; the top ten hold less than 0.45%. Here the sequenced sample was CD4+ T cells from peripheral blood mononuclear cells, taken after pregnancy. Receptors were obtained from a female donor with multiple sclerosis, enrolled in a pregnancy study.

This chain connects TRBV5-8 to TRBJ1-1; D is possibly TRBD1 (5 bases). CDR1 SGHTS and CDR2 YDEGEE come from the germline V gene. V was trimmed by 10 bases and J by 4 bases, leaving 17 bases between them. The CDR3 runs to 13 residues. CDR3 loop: CAAKRPGGTEAFF. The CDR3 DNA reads TGTGCCGCAAAAAGACCGGGGGGCACTGAAGCTTTCTTT. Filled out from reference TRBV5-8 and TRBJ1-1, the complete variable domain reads EAGVTQSPTHLIKTRGQQATLRCSPISGHTSVYWYQQALGLGLQFLLWYDEGEERNRGNFPPRFSGRQFPNYSSELNVNALELEDSALYLCAAKRPGGTEAFFGQGTRLTVV.

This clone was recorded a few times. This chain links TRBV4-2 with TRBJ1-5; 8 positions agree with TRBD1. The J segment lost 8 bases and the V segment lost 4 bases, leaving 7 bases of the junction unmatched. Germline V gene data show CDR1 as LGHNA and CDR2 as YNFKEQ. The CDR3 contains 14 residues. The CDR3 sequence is CASSPETGEKPQHF. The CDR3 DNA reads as TGTGCCAGCAGCCCAGAGACAGGGGAGAAGCCCCAGCATTTT.

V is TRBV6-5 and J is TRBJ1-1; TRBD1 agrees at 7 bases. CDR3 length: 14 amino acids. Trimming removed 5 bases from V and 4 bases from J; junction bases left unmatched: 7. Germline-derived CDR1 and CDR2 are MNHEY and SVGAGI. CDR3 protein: CASSRVRGLTEAFF. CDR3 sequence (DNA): TGTGCCAGCAGTCGGGTTAGGGGGCTCACTGAAGCTTTCTTT.

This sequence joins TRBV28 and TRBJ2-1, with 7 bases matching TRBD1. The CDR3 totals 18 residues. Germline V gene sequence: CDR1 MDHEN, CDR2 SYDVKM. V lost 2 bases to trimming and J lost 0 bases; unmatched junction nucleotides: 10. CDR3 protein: CASSLRDRRSSSYNEQFF. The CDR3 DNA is TGTGCCAGCAGTTTAAGGGACAGAAGATCCAGCTCCTACAATGAGCAGTTCTTC.

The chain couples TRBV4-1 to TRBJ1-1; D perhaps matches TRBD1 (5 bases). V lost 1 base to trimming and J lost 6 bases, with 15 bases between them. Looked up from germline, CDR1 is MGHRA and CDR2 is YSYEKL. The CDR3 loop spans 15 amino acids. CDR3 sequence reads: CASSQAGVPLSEAFF. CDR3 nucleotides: TGCGCCAGCAGCCAAGCGGGGGTCCCTCTCTCTGAAGCTTTCTTT.

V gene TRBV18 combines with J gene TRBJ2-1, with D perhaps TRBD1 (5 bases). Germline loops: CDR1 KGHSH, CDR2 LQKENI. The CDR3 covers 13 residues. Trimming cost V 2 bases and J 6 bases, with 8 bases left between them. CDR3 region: CASSPDSRNEQFF. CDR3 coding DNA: TGTGCCAGCTCACCAGACAGTCGCAATGAGCAGTTCTTC.

CDR3 sequence reads: CASSLSGSSDTQYF. The CDR3 nucleotides are TGCGCCAGCAGCTTGAGCGGGAGTTCAGATACGCAGTATTTT. The V and J genes are TRBV5-1 and TRBJ2-3; 8 bases fit TRBD2. This CDR3 comprises 14 residues. V shed 1 base, J shed 4 bases, and the junction held 2 bases outside the gene matches. CDR1 SGHRS and CDR2 YFSETQ come from the germline V gene.

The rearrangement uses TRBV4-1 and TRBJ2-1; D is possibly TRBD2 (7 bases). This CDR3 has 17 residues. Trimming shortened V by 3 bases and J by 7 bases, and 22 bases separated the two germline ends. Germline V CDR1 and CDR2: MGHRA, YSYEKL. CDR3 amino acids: CASSQGGGRIGKNEQFF. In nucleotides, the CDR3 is TGCGCCAGCAGCCAGGGGGGCGGGAGAATAGGTAAAAATGAGCAGTTCTTC.

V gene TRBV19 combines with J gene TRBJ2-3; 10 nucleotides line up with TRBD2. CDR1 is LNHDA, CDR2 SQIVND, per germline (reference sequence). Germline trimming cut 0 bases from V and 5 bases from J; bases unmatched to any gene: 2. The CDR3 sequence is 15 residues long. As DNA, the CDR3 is TGTGCCAGTAGTATAGATAGCGGGAGGAAAGATACGCAGTATTTT. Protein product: CASSIDSGRKDTQYF.

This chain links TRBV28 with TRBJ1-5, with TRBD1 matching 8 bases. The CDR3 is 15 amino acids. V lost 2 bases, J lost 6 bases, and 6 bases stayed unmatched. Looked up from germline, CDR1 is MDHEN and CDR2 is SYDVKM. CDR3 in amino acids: CASSLGIGTGQPQHF. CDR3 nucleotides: TGTGCCAGCAGTTTAGGGATAGGGACAGGTCAGCCCCAGCATTTT.

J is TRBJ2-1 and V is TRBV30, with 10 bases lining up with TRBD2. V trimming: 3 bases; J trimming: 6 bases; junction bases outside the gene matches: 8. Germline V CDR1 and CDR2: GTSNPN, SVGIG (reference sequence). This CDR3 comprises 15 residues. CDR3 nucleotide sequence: TGTGCCTGGAGCAAATGGGCTAGCGGGAGCAATGAGCAGTTCTTC. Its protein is CAWSKWASGSNEQFF.

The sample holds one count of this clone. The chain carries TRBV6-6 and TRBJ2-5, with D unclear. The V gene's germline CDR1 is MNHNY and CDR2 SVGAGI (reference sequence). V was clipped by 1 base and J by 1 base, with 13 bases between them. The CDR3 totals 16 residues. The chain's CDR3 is CASSYLLRGSQETQYF. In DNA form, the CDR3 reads TGTGCCAGCAGTTACTTGCTCCGTGGCAGCCAAGAGACCCAGTACTTC.

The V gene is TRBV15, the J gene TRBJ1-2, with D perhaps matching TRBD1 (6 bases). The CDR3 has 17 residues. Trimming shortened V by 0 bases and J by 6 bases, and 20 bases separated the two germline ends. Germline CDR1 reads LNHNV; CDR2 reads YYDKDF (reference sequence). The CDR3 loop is CATSRDRLQGRKDGYTF. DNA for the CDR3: TGTGCCACCAGCAGAGATCGACTACAGGGCAGAAAGGATGGCTACACCTTC.

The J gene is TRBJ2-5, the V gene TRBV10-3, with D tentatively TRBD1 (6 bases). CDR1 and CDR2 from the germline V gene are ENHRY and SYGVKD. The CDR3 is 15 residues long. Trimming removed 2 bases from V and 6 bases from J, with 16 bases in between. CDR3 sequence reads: CAISEGTRGPKTQYF. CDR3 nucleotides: TGTGCCATCAGTGAGGGGACACGAGGGCCCAAGACCCAGTACTTC.

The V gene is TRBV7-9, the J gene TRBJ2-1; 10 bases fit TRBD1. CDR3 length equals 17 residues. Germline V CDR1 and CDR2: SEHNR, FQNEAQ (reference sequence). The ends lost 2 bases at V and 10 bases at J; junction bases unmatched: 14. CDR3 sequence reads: CASSLRVGTGALEEQFF. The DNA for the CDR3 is TGTGCCAGCAGCTTACGGGTGGGGACAGGGGCCTTAGAGGAGCAGTTCTTC. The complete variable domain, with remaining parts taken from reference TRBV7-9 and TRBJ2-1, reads DTGVSQNPRHKITKRGQNVTFRCDPISEHNRLYWYRQTLGQGPEFLTYFQNEAQLEKSRLLSDRFSAERPKGSFSTLEIQRTEQGDSAMYLCASSLRVGTGALEEQFFGPGTRLTVL.

For the CDR3, the DNA is TGTGCCAGCAGGACTCGTCGGCGGGAGGGTCGCGAGCAGTACTTC. It is translated as CASRTRRREGREQYF. V and J are TRBV28 and TRBJ2-7, with TRBD2 matching 9 bases. Germline V lookup: CDR1 MDHEN, CDR2 SYDVKM. This CDR3 spans 15 amino acids. The J segment lost 6 bases and the V segment lost 6 bases, leaving 12 bases of the junction unmatched.

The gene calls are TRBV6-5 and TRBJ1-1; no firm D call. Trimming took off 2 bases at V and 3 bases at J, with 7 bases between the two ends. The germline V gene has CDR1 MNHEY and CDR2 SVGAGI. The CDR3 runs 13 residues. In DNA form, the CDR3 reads TGTGCCAGCAGTTACAACGGGGACACTGAAGCTTTCTTT. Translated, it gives CASSYNGDTEAFF.

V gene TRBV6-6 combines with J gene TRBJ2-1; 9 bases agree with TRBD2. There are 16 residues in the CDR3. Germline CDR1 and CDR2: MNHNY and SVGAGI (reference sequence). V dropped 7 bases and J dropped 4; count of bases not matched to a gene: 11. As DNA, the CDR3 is TGTGCCAGCACCAAAGGGGCGGGAGGGACTTACAATGAGCAGTTCTTC. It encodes CASTKGAGGTYNEQFF.

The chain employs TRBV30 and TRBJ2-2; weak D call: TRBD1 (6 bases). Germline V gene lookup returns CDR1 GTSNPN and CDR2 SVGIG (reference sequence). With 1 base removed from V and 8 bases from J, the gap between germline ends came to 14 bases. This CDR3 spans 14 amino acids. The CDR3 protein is CAWSGGGGPGELFF. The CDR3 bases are TGTGCCTGGAGTGGTGGGGGCGGGCCGGGGGAGCTGTTTTTT.

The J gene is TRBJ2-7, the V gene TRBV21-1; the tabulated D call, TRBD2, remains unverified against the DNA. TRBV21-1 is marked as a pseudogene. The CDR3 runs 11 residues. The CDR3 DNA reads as TGTCTAGCGAAGATCTCCTACGAGCAGTACTTC. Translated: CLAKISYEQYF.

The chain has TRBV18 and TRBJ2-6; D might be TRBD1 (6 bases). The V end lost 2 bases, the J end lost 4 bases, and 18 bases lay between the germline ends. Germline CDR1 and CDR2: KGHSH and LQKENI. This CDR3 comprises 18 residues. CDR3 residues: CASSPMNLQGYGANVLTF. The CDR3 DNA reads TGTGCCAGCTCACCAATGAATCTCCAGGGGTACGGGGCCAACGTCCTGACTTTC.

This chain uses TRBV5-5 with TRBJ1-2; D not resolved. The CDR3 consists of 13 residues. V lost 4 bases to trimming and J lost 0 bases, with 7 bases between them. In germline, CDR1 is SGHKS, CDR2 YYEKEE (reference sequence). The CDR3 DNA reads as TGTGCCAGCAGCCCGCGCCCTAACTATGGCTACACCTTC. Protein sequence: CASSPRPNYGYTF.

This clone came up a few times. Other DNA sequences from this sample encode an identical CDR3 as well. CDR3 protein: CASSFNRGRYGYTF. In DNA form, the CDR3 reads TGTGCCAGCAGTTTCAACAGGGGAAGGTATGGCTACACCTTC. The rearrangement links TRBV27 to TRBJ1-2, with TRBD1 matching over 7 bases. J was trimmed by 5 bases and V by 3 bases; bases with no gene match: 6. The CDR3 loop spans 14 amino acids. Germline CDR1 is MNHEY and CDR2 is SMNVEV (reference sequence).